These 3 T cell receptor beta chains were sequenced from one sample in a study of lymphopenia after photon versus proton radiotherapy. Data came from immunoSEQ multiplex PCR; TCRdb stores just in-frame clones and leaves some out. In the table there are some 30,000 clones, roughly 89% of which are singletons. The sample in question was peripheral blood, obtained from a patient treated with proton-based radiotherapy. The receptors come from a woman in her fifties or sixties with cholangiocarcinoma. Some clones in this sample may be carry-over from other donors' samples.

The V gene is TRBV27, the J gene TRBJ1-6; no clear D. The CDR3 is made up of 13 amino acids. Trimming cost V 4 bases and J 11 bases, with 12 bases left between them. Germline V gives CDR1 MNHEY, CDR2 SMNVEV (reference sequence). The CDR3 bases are TGTGCCAGCAGTTCTAAGTCCGGCACACCCCTCCACTTT. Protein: CASSSKSGTPLHF.

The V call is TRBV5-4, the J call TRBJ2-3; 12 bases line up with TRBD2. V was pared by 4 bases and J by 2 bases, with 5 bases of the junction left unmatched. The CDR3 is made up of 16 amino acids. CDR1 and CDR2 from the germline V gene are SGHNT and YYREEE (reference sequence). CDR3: CASSPGLAGTTDTQYF. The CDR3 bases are TGTGCCAGCAGCCCTGGACTAGCGGGGACCACAGATACGCAGTATTTT.

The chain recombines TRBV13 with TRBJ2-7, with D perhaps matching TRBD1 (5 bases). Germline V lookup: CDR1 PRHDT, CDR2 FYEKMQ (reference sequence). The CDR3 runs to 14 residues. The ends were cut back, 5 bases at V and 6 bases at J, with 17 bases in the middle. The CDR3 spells CASSPRAVSSEQYF. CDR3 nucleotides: TGTGCCAGCAGCCCCAGGGCCGTGTCATCCGAGCAGTACTTC. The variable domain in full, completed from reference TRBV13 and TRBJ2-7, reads AAGVIQSPRHLIKEKRETATLKCYPIPRHDTVYWYQQGPGQDPQFLISFYEKMQSDKGSIPDRFSAQQFSDYHSELNMSSLELGDSALYFCASSPRAVSSEQYFGPGTRLTVT.